A selection of T cell receptor beta chains follows, all from one sample in a study of shared clonotypes between healthy human individuals. Sequencing was performed with immunoSEQ multiplex PCR; in TCRdb, only in-frame clones are kept and a portion is missing. Of some 470,000 clones in the sample, 75% to 85% were seen once. Specimen: PBMCs. The receptors were sampled from a woman between 40 and 50 years old in good health. Some clones in this sample may be carry-over from other donors' samples. Both conserved end residues are part of each CDR3. The D gene is left open where the match is weak. The size field is filled for only some rows; it gives once, few, many or a size class.

d_call j_call v_call clone_size cdr3_aa cdr3_nt
TRBD2 TRBJ2-1 TRBV5-1 - CASSDNSGSAQFF TGCGCCAGCAGCGATAATAGCGGGAGTGCGCAGTTCTTC
- TRBJ2-2 TRBV28 - CASKTGDTNTGELFF TGTGCCAGCAAGACAGGCGATACGAACACCGGGGAGCTGTTTTTT
- TRBJ1-5 TRBV7-2 - CASSLQDASVGPQHF TGTGCCAGCAGCTTACAGGATGCGTCGGTTGGGCCCCAGCATTTT
- TRBJ1-2 TRBV29-1 - CSVGAVYGYTF TGCAGCGTTGGGGCCGTTTATGGCTACACCTTC
TRBD2 TRBJ2-2 TRBV30 - CAWSGGLAGPGELFF TGTGCCTGGAGTGGGGGACTAGCGGGACCCGGGGAGCTGTTTTTT
TRBD2 TRBJ2-1 TRBV5-1 - CASSLGASGSNEQFF TGCGCCAGCAGCTTGGGCGCTAGCGGGAGTAATGAGCAGTTCTTC
TRBD2 TRBJ2-7 TRBV7-6 - CASSGLAGVSEQYF TGTGCCAGCTCCGGACTAGCGGGAGTATCCGAGCAGTACTTC
TRBD2 TRBJ2-3 TRBV5-6 - CAGSELLAGDGTDTQYF TGTGCCGGCAGCGAGCTACTAGCGGGAGATGGCACAGATACGCAGTATTTT
- TRBJ2-3 TRBV9 - CASSVLAHLTDTQYF TGTGCCAGCAGCGTCCTTGCACACCTTACAGATACGCAGTATTTT
- TRBJ1-2 TRBV28 - CASTGAGPLYGYTF TGTGCCAGCACCGGGGCAGGGCCCCTATATGGCTACACCTTC
- TRBJ1-5 TRBV30 many CAWTSPTWRGQPQHF TGTGCCTGGACTTCCCCGACTTGGAGGGGCCAGCCCCAGCATTTT
- TRBJ2-3 TRBV5-6 - CASSSMGTGSTDTQYF TGTGCCAGCAGCTCCATGGGCACAGGGAGCACAGATACGCAGTATTTT
TRBD2 TRBJ2-7 TRBV27 - CASSFGGISTGEQYF TGTGCCAGCAGCTTCGGGGGGATTTCAACAGGAGAGCAGTACTTC
TRBD1 TRBJ1-4 TRBV7-9 - CASSSGTENEKLFF TGTGCCAGCAGCTCCGGGACAGAGAATGAAAAACTGTTTTTT
- TRBJ2-3 TRBV4-3 - CASSQTARGQSTDTQYF TGCGCCAGCAGTCAAACCGCTCGCGGGCAAAGCACAGATACGCAGTATTTT
- TRBJ1-2 TRBV11-2 - CASSLVGRTNYGYTF TGTGCCAGCAGCTTAGTTGGCAGAACTAACTATGGCTACACCTTC
- TRBJ2-3 TRBV7-9 - CASSLGGPSTDTQYF TGTGCCAGCAGCTTAGGCGGACCTAGCACAGATACGCAGTATTTT
TRBD2 TRBJ2-1 TRBV27 - CASSRGLVVSEQFF TGTGCCAGCAGTAGGGGACTAGTTGTTAGTGAGCAGTTCTTC
- TRBJ2-7 TRBV28 few CASSLELLTYEQYF TGTGCCAGCAGTTTGGAGCTCCTCACCTACGAGCAGTACTTC
- TRBJ1-2 TRBV8-2 once CGSDIRIRNVDYGYTF TGTGGCAGCGACATACGTATTCGGAACGTCGACTATGGCTACACCTTC
- TRBJ2-5 TRBV11-2 - CASSLDQGSQETQYF TGTGCCAGCAGCTTAGATCAAGGATCTCAAGAGACCCAGTACTTC
- TRBJ2-7 TRBV30 many CAGTGNSYEQYF TGTGCCGGAACAGGGAATTCCTACGAGCAGTACTTC
TRBD2 TRBJ2-7 TRBV28 - CASSKASGLAGGLGEQYF TGTGCCAGCAGCAAAGCTTCGGGACTAGCGGGAGGGCTTGGCGAGCAGTACTTC
- TRBJ1-2 TRBV30 few CAWRLQGPYGYTF TGTGCCTGGAGACTACAGGGACCCTATGGCTACACCTTC
TRBD2 TRBJ2-1 TRBV5-4 - CASSLGLAGRNEQFF TGTGCCAGCAGCTTGGGACTAGCGGGAAGGAATGAGCAGTTCTTC
TRBD2 TRBJ2-4 TRBV30 - CAWSLGGENIQYF TGTGCCTGGAGTCTCGGGGGGGAAAACATTCAGTACTTC
TRBD1 TRBJ2-1 TRBV4-1 - CASSPRSGQGESNEQFF TGCGCCAGCAGCCCAAGGTCGGGACAGGGGGAGAGCAATGAGCAGTTCTTC
- TRBJ2-7 TRBV7-3 - CASRSRESYEQYF TGTGCCAGCAGATCACGGGAGAGCTACGAGCAGTACTTC
TRBD2 TRBJ2-7 TRBV5-1 - CASSAGLAGEQYF TGCGCCAGCAGCGCGGGACTAGCGGGCGAGCAGTACTTC
- TRBJ1-4 TRBV15 many CATSRGGFGEKLFF TGTGCCACCAGCAGAGGGGGTTTTGGTGAAAAACTGTTTTTT
- TRBJ2-5 TRBV2 - CASGKEGGEETQYF TGTGCCAGCGGAAAGGAGGGGGGTGAGGAGACCCAGTACTTC
TRBD2 TRBJ2-1 TRBV5-4 - CASSLRLAANNEQFF TGTGCCAGCAGCTTGAGACTAGCGGCCAACAATGAGCAGTTCTTC
- TRBJ1-1 TRBV30 - CARRAGVNTEASF TGTGCCCGGAGGGCAGGGGTCAACACTGAAGCTTCCTTT
- TRBJ2-7 TRBV11-2 - CASSPRGRSYEQYF TGTGCCAGCAGCCCCCGGGGCAGGAGCTACGAGCAGTACTTC
- TRBJ2-7 TRBV7-2 - CASSSNYEQYF TGTGCCAGCAGCTCGAATTACGAGCAGTACTTC
TRBD2 TRBJ2-1 TRBV30 - CAWRGEGPRRFF TGTGCCTGGAGAGGGGAGGGGCCCCGCCGATTCTTC
TRBD1 TRBJ2-7 TRBV7-2 - CASSPRTGGTYEQYF TGTGCCAGCAGCCCACGGACAGGGGGCACCTACGAGCAGTACTTC
- TRBJ2-1 TRBV30 once CAWQDLNPYNEQFF TGTGCCTGGCAGGACTTGAACCCCTACAATGAGCAGTTCTTC
TRBD1 TRBJ1-2 TRBV2 - CASSLSDRGGYGYTF TGTGCCAGCAGCCTTTCCGACAGGGGAGGATATGGCTACACCTTC
- TRBJ1-1 TRBV18 - CASSPKGDRRNTEAFF TGTGCCAGCTCACCAAAAGGCGACAGGAGGAACACTGAAGCTTTCTTT
- TRBJ2-2 TRBV9 - CASSVEGGKATGELFF TGTGCCAGCAGCGTAGAAGGCGGGAAGGCCACCGGGGAGCTGTTTTTT
- TRBJ2-7 TRBV18 - CASSPDRYEQYF TGTGCCAGCTCACCAGACCGCTACGAGCAGTACTTC
- TRBJ1-1 TRBV28 - CASRRTVYTEAFF TGTGCCAGCAGGCGTACCGTATACACTGAAGCTTTCTTT
TRBD2 TRBJ2-1 TRBV27 - CASSQGAGVGHNEQFF TGTGCCAGCAGTCAGGGAGCGGGAGTCGGCCACAATGAGCAGTTCTTC
- TRBJ2-2 TRBV5-1 - CASSLGLDTGELFF TGCGCCAGCAGCTTGGGGCTCGACACCGGGGAGCTGTTTTTT
TRBD1 TRBJ2-7 TRBV4-1 - CASSQMTGTYEQYF TGCGCCAGCAGCCAAATGACAGGGACCTACGAGCAGTACTTC
- TRBJ2-1 TRBV9 - CASSVAPQGGSVEQFF TGTGCCAGCAGCGTAGCACCGCAGGGAGGTAGTGTGGAGCAGTTCTTC
- TRBJ2-5 TRBV4-1 - CASSQAGVGTQYF TGCGCCAGCAGCCAAGCGGGGGTTGGGACCCAGTACTTC
TRBD1 TRBJ2-6 TRBV2 - CARTGTGGSFGANVLTF TGTGCCAGGACCGGGACAGGGGGATCCTTTGGGGCCAACGTCCTGACTTTC